This TCR beta chain is drawn from a study of naive and memory T cell subsets. After the first PCR, alpha and beta chain libraries were processed separately. CMV status came from CD4+ T cell IFNgamma after overnight CMV lysate stimulation of fresh PBMCs. CDR1 MNHEY and CDR2 SMNVEV come from the germline V gene (reference sequence). With 0 bases clipped from V and 4 bases from J, the junction kept 12 bases outside the gene matches. The CDR3 extends over 19 amino acids. The beta constant-region primer was an equimolar mix of two oligonucleotides covering TRBC1 and TRBC2. The ligated cDNA underwent four PCR rounds using SP2 and nested alpha and beta constant-region primers. An oligonucleotide with the SP2 primer and a 12-nucleotide UMI was ligated to the cDNA 3' end. One entry per CDR3 protein, called by TCRdb with MiXCR from the UMI-ligation and nested PCR reads. The data hold some 82,000 distinct CDR3 sequences, with over 8.5% observed a single time.

Input material: naive CD8+ T cells from blood. V usage is TRBV27 and J usage is TRBJ1-4; 9 bases are a match to TRBD1. The TCR comes from a human donor in good health. The CDR3 loop is CASSLSNSWTGVDNEKLFF. CDR3 DNA: TGTGCCAGCAGTTTATCCAATTCCTGGACAGGGGTGGATAATGAAAAACTGTTTTTT. The full variable domain, completed using reference TRBV27 and TRBJ1-4, is EAQVTQNPRYLITVTGKKLTVTCSQNMNHEYMSWYRQDPGLGLRQIYYSMNVEVTDKGDVPEGYKVSRKEKRNFPLILESPSPNQTSLYFCASSLSNSWTGVDNEKLFFGSGTQLSVL.